Listed here are 2 T cell receptor beta chains from one sample, sequenced in a study of Ad26.COV2.S vaccination and SARS-CoV-2 variants. Treatment defined: approximately 18 received Ad26.COV2.S at low or high dose, single or two shots; 5 received placebo; per-sample allocation not given. The samples were gathered on day 63 after the first injection of vaccine or placebo. Sequenced by immunoSEQ multiplex PCR; TCRdb stores in-frame clones only, minus some. The data contain fewer than 400,000 clones, around four fifths of them singletons. The material was peripheral blood, obtained in a trial of Ad26.COV2.S vaccine versus placebo. The receptors come from a person between 18 and 65 years old who received the Ad26.COV2.S COVID-19 vaccine or a placebo.

This chain links TRBV3-1 (or the pseudogene TRBV3-2) with TRBJ2-7; no clear D gene. Per germline, CDR1 LGHDT and CDR2 YNNKEL (reference sequence). V dropped 1 base and J dropped 4 bases, with 8 bases sitting between them. This CDR3 is built from 13 residues. Here the CDR3 DNA reads TGTGCCAGCAGCCAAGTGCCGCAATACGAGCAGTACTTC. Translating it yields CASSQVPQYEQYF.

V gene TRBV27 combines with J gene TRBJ1-2, with TRBD1 matching over 7 bases. Germline CDR1 MNHEY, CDR2 SMNVEV (reference sequence). The CDR3 covers 15 residues. V dropped 0 bases and J dropped 5; count of bases not matched to a gene: 6. CDR3 region: CASSLSGTEGYGYTF. The CDR3 DNA is TGTGCCAGCAGTTTATCCGGGACAGAAGGTTATGGCTACACCTTC.